These 10 T cell receptor beta chains were all obtained from the same sample, sequenced in a study of a mutant IDH1 vaccine in newly diagnosed glioma. These receptors are not linked to any known antigen. Measured with immunoSEQ multiplex PCR; TCRdb has only the in-frame clones, and not every one. The data contain 55,000 to 65,000 clones, 60% to 80% of them singletons. Documented time point: week 47, end of study. All doses held 300 ug of mutant IDH1 20-mer peptide, with topical imiquimod. Here the sequenced sample was PBMCs, taken from a glioma patient whose treatment included an IDH1 peptide vaccine. All receptors come from a man aged 50-60 years with glioma.

This chain joins TRBV19 and TRBJ1-3; a weak D match, TRBD1 (6 bases). CDR1 LNHDA and CDR2 SQIVND come from the germline V gene (reference sequence). V gave up 6 bases and J gave up 4 bases, with 13 bases separating them. CDR3 length equals 14 residues. The CDR3 coding sequence is TGTGCCAGTAGCGACAGGTCCTACGGAAACACCATATATTTT. Amino acid sequence: CASSDRSYGNTIYF.

This clone was recorded a few times. This sequence joins TRBV5-6 and TRBJ1-5, with 9 bases that match TRBD1. The junction had 7 bases not matched to a gene; V was cut back by 4 bases and J by 5 bases. Germline CDR1 SGHDT, CDR2 YYEEEE. This CDR3 comprises 15 residues. CDR3 nucleotides: TGTGCCAGCAGCCTGGGACAGGGCAGGTATCAGCCCCAGCATTTT. This encodes CASSLGQGRYQPQHF.

V is TRBV9 and J is TRBJ1-6, with D unclear. The length of the CDR3 is 14 residues. Germline assignment: CDR1 SGDLS and CDR2 YYNGEE. With 4 bases removed from V and 7 bases from J, the gap between germline ends came to 12 bases. CDR3 coding DNA: TGTGCCAGCAGCTCTAATACCAACAATTCACCCCTCCACTTT. It encodes CASSSNTNNSPLHF.

CDR3 nucleotides: TGTGCCTCCTCTGGCGGGGGGTCCTATAATTCACCCCTCCACTTT. Translated: CASSGGGSYNSPLHF. The chain links TRBV9 to TRBJ1-6, with D possibly being TRBD1 (5 bases). V shed 10 bases and J shed 1 base, with 15 bases lying between them. The CDR3 sequence is 15 residues long. Per germline, CDR1 SGDLS and CDR2 YYNGEE.

The chain uses TRBV7-9 and TRBJ1-1; unclear D gene. The CDR3 contains 13 residues. Between the trimmed V and J ends, which lost 5 bases and 0 bases, there was a span of 7 bases. In germline, CDR1 is SEHNR, CDR2 FQNEAQ (reference sequence). CDR3 DNA sequence: TGTGCCAGCAGCATCGACATGAACACTGAAGCTTTCTTT. As protein: CASSIDMNTEAFF.

A single count supports this clone. V and J are TRBV9 and TRBJ1-2; D is undetermined. This CDR3 comprises 13 residues. CDR1 and CDR2 (germline): SGDLS, YYNGEE. Trimming took 0 bases from V and 2 from J, leaving 5 bases between them. The CDR3 nucleotides read TGTGCCAGCAGCGTAGCGAGGAACTATGGCTACACCTTC. This translates into CASSVARNYGYTF.

This chain connects TRBV5-1 to TRBJ1-1; maybe TRBD1 (6 bases). The CDR3 runs 15 residues. Germline V gene sequence: CDR1 SGHRS, CDR2 YFSETQ. The germline V and J ends were trimmed by 2 bases and 5 bases, with 16 bases remaining between them. The CDR3 loop is CASSFGGTPSTEAFF. CDR3 DNA sequence: TGCGCCAGCAGCTTTGGGGGGACACCTAGTACTGAAGCTTTCTTT.

This clone has a handful of counts. The chain employs TRBV25-1 and TRBJ1-4; tentatively, D is TRBD1 (6 bases). Germline V CDR1 and CDR2: MGHDK, SYGVNS. With 2 bases removed from V and 11 bases from J, the gap between germline ends came to 15 bases. The CDR3 has 14 residues. The CDR3 DNA reads as TGTGCCAGCAGTGAAGTGGGGGGCAGGAATAAACTGTTTTTT. It is translated as CASSEVGGRNKLFF. Full variable domain (outside the CDR3, taken from reference TRBV25-1 and TRBJ1-4): EADIYQTPRYLVIGTGKKITLECSQTMGHDKMYWYQQDPGMELHLIHYSYGVNSTEKGDLSSESTVSRIRTEHFPLTLESARPSHTSQYLCASSEVGGRNKLFFGSGTQLSVL.

V and J are TRBV27 and TRBJ1-4, with unresolved D. The germline gives CDR1 MNHEY, CDR2 SMNVEV (reference sequence). Deletions cut 6 bases from V and 4 bases from J, with 9 bases between. The CDR3 loop spans 13 amino acids. CDR3 nucleotides: TGTGCCAGCAGCCCCAGGCGTAATGAAAAACTGTTTTTT. It translates to CASSPRRNEKLFF.

This clone was seen only a few times. The V call is TRBV18, the J call TRBJ1-1; D is unclear. This CDR3 has 13 residues. Germline CDR1 and CDR2: KGHSH and LQKENI. V was clipped by 5 bases and J by 0 bases, with 7 bases between them. The CDR3 bases are TGTGCCAGCTCAAGTGAGCTGAACACTGAAGCTTTCTTT. This codes for CASSSELNTEAFF.